This is a list of T cell receptor beta chains from one sample in a study of blood T cell repertoires in COVID-19. Sequencing was performed with immunoSEQ multiplex PCR; in TCRdb, only in-frame clones are kept and a portion is missing. The sample holds about 110,000 clones; roughly 71% are singletons and the top ten take less than 6.5%. The sequencing sample was made of peripheral blood. All receptors derive from an elderly man with acute or convalescent COVID-19. CDR3s include the opening cysteine and the closing phenylalanine or tryptophan. The D gene is left open where the match is weak. Clone size is shown for a subset of rows, as once, few, many or a class of expanded clone.

J gene | D gene | clone size | V gene | CDR3 protein | CDR3 DNA
TRBJ2-7 | . | . | TRBV15 | CATSTPRVERSYEQYF | TGTGCCACCAGCACCCCCCGGGTGGAGCGGTCCTACGAGCAGTACTTC
TRBJ1-5 | . | . | TRBV6-5 | CASMAGLGQPQHF | TGTGCCAGCATGGCAGGGCTGGGTCAGCCCCAGCATTTT
TRBJ1-2 | . | . | TRBV6-1 | CASSEGDWGYTF | TGTGCCAGCAGTGAAGGTGACTGGGGCTACACCTTC
TRBJ2-1 | . | few | TRBV5-6 | CASSLVPGTYNEQFF | TGTGCCAGCAGCTTGGTCCCAGGGACCTACAATGAGCAGTTCTTC
TRBJ2-3 | . | . | TRBV3-1/TRBV3-2 | CASSPAPGLDTQYF | TGTGCCAGCAGCCCTGCCCCCGGACTAGATACGCAGTATTTT
TRBJ2-1 | TRBD2 | . | TRBV5-3 | CARSWAGTSRTGNEQFF | TGTGCCAGAAGCTGGGCCGGGACTAGCAGGACAGGCAATGAGCAGTTCTTC
TRBJ2-7 | . | . | TRBV5-6 | CASSFRTYEQYF | TGTGCCAGCAGCTTCCGGACTTACGAGCAGTACTTC
TRBJ2-4 | . | . | TRBV19 | CASSSQALNIQYF | TGTGCCAGTAGTTCCCAGGCCCTAAACATTCAGTACTTC
TRBJ2-5 | . | . | TRBV28 | CASSYSDRDYQETQYF | TGTGCCAGCAGTTATAGCGACAGGGACTACCAAGAGACCCAGTACTTC
TRBJ2-7 | . | . | TRBV7-8 | CASRRGGRSISYEQYF | TGTGCCAGCAGGAGGGGGGGTAGATCAATCTCCTACGAGCAGTACTTC
TRBJ2-7 | TRBD1 | . | TRBV5-6 | CASSLGGTGRYEQYF | TGTGCCAGCAGCTTAGGCGGGACAGGGAGGTACGAGCAGTACTTC
TRBJ1-1 | TRBD1 | . | TRBV4-3 | CASSHQGVLSPTEAFF | TGCGCCAGCAGCCACCAGGGGGTTCTATCTCCCACTGAAGCTTTCTTT
TRBJ1-2 | . | . | TRBV6-1 | CASSEDGRAYGYTF | TGTGCCAGCAGTGAAGACGGCAGGGCCTATGGCTACACCTTC
TRBJ2-3 | . | few | TRBV24-1 | CATSDLYNTDTQYF | TGTGCCACCAGTGATTTGTACAACACAGATACGCAGTATTTT
TRBJ2-1 | TRBD1 | . | TRBV14 | CASGVAQGANEQFF | TGTGCCAGCGGAGTAGCTCAGGGGGCTAATGAGCAGTTCTTC
TRBJ2-1 | TRBD1 | . | TRBV19 | CASSILAGTGSDNEQFF | TGTGCCAGTAGTATCCTTGCCGGGACAGGGTCCGACAATGAGCAGTTCTTC
TRBJ2-1 | TRBD2 | . | TRBV13 | CASSWGGNEQFF | TGTGCCAGCAGCTGGGGGGGGAATGAGCAGTTCTTC
TRBJ2-7 | TRBD1 | . | TRBV5-6 | CASSNPDRGRSRSDYEQYF | TGTGCCAGCAGCAACCCGGACAGGGGGCGCAGCAGGTCTGACTACGAGCAGTACTTC
TRBJ1-1 | . | . | TRBV25-1 | CASSEPGFDTEAFF | TGTGCCAGCAGTGAACCGGGGTTTGACACTGAAGCTTTCTTT
TRBJ2-7 | . | few | TRBV28 | CASSLDRDGEQYF | TGTGCCAGCAGTTTGGATCGGGATGGGGAGCAGTACTTC
TRBJ2-1 | TRBD2 | . | TRBV4-1 | CASSLPGTSGGNEQFF | TGCGCCAGCAGCCTACCCGGGACTAGCGGCGGAAATGAGCAGTTCTTC
TRBJ2-7 | . | many | TRBV30 | CAWRDTGTNYEQYF | TGTGCCTGGCGTGACACCGGGACAAATTACGAGCAGTACTTC
TRBJ1-1 | . | . | TRBV14 | CASSQSGVWAEGTEAFF | TGTGCCAGCAGCCAAAGCGGAGTTTGGGCGGAAGGCACTGAAGCTTTCTTT
TRBJ2-2 | . | . | TRBV5-1 | CASSQEPIGELFF | TGCGCCAGCAGCCAAGAGCCGATCGGGGAGCTGTTTTTT
TRBJ2-7 | . | many | TRBV6-1 | CASSEGPGVAGF | TGTGCCAGCAGTGAAGGCCCCGGGGTAGCCGGATTT
TRBJ2-7 | . | . | TRBV18 | CASSPGLGDEQYF | TGTGCCAGCTCACCGGGCTTGGGCGACGAGCAGTACTTC
TRBJ1-1 | TRBD1 | . | TRBV11-1 | CASSKDRSRVNTEAFF | TGTGCCAGCAGCAAGGACAGGTCCAGGGTGAACACTGAAGCTTTCTTT
TRBJ2-3 | . | . | TRBV18 | CASSPRPEGTQYF | TGTGCCAGCTCACCAAGACCAGAGGGTACGCAGTATTTT
TRBJ2-5 | TRBD2 | . | TRBV15 | CAIALSGTETQYF | TGTGCCATCGCTCTTAGCGGGACCGAGACCCAGTACTTC
TRBJ1-3 | TRBD1 | few | TRBV7-9 | CASSLLGTGAGNTIYF | TGTGCCAGCAGCTTACTCGGGACAGGGGCGGGAAACACCATATATTTT
TRBJ2-2 | TRBD2 | few | TRBV5-8 | CASSLEVAGGTGELFF | TGTGCCAGCAGCTTGGAAGTGGCGGGAGGAACCGGGGAGCTGTTTTTT
TRBJ2-7 | TRBD2 | . | TRBV7-9 | CASSKNSGGSYEQYF | TGTGCCAGCAGCAAAAATAGCGGGGGTTCCTACGAGCAGTACTTC
TRBJ2-3 | . | . | TRBV6-2/TRBV6-3 | CASSYTGRHTDTQYF | TGTGCCAGCAGTTATACCGGGAGACACACAGATACGCAGTATTTT
TRBJ2-1 | . | few | TRBV14 | CASSQDGAGLGNEQFF | TGTGCCAGCAGCCAAGATGGTGCGGGATTGGGGAATGAGCAGTTCTTC
TRBJ1-4 | TRBD1 | once | TRBV5-1 | CASSTRQGNEKLFF | TGCGCCAGCAGCACCCGACAGGGCAATGAAAAACTGTTTTTT
TRBJ1-6 | . | many | TRBV19 | CASSPNGWSNSPLHF | TGTGCCAGTAGCCCGAATGGGTGGAGTAATTCACCCCTCCACTTT
TRBJ2-5 | TRBD2 | . | TRBV5-1 | CASSRRLAGETQYF | TGCGCCAGCAGCCGAAGACTAGCAGGGGAGACCCAGTACTTC
TRBJ2-7 | TRBD2 | few | TRBV29-1 | CSVTERDSYEQYF | TGCAGCGTGACTGAGCGGGACTCCTACGAGCAGTACTTC
TRBJ1-1 | . | few | TRBV11-2 | CASSSGLSTEAFF | TGTGCCAGCAGCTCAGGACTGTCCACTGAAGCTTTCTTT
TRBJ2-1 | TRBD2 | . | TRBV28 | CASISSGISYNEQFF | TGTGCCAGCATCTCTAGCGGAATCTCCTACAATGAGCAGTTCTTC
TRBJ2-5 | TRBD1 | . | TRBV5-4 | CASSSGQSPETQYF | TGTGCCAGCAGCTCGGGACAGAGCCCTGAGACCCAGTACTTC
TRBJ2-7 | TRBD1 | . | TRBV28 | CASSYNEGAKDEQYF | TGTGCCAGCAGTTATAACGAGGGGGCAAAGGACGAGCAGTACTTC
TRBJ2-7 | . | . | TRBV19 | CASSIPPVSEQYF | TGTGCCAGTAGTATACCGCCAGTCTCCGAGCAGTACTTC
TRBJ1-2 | . | . | TRBV5-6 | CASTSFTGPLSSGYTF | TGTGCCAGCACCTCTTTTACAGGGCCCCTATCCTCCGGCTACACCTTC
TRBJ1-1 | TRBD1 | . | TRBV6-5 | CASSQHGQGNTEAFF | TGTGCCAGCAGTCAGCACGGACAGGGAAACACTGAAGCTTTCTTT
TRBJ2-1 | TRBD1 | . | TRBV24-1 | CATSDLGDRDYNEQFF | TGTGCCACCAGTGATTTGGGGGACAGGGACTACAATGAGCAGTTCTTC
TRBJ1-2 | TRBD1 | . | TRBV4-1 | CASSQGWSDREVGGYTF | TGCGCCAGCAGCCAAGGCTGGTCAGACAGGGAGGTTGGCGGCTACACCTTC
TRBJ2-2 | TRBD2 | once | TRBV3-1/TRBV3-2 | CASSQGETSGRNTGELFF | TGTGCCAGCAGCCAAGGAGAGACTAGCGGGAGAAACACCGGGGAGCTGTTTTTT
TRBJ1-5 | . | few | TRBV27 | CASSFGGNQPQHF | TGTGCCAGCAGTTTCGGGGGTAATCAGCCCCAGCATTTT
TRBJ2-1 | . | . | TRBV6-2/TRBV6-3 | CASSYSDSERSYNEQFF | TGTGCCAGCAGTTACTCTGATAGCGAGAGATCCTACAATGAGCAGTTCTTC
TRBJ2-5 | . | . | TRBV6-2/TRBV6-3 | CASSYSIQSQETQYF | TGTGCCAGCAGTTACTCGATACAGAGTCAAGAGACCCAGTACTTC
TRBJ1-5 | TRBD1 | . | TRBV6-6 | CASSYSGQGGQPQHF | TGTGCCAGCAGTTACTCGGGACAGGGTGGTCAGCCCCAGCATTTT
TRBJ2-3 | TRBD2 | . | TRBV2 | CASSGELAGGTDTQYF | TGTGCCAGCAGTGGTGAGCTAGCGGGGGGGACAGATACGCAGTATTTT
TRBJ1-3 | . | . | TRBV30 | CAWRVKGVGGPGNTIYF | TGTGCCTGGAGAGTGAAGGGAGTAGGAGGACCTGGAAACACCATATATTTT
TRBJ2-7 | . | . | TRBV7-2 | CASSSQGLGLYEQYF | TGTGCCAGCAGCTCACAGGGTCTTGGCCTATACGAGCAGTACTTC
TRBJ2-2 | TRBD1 | . | TRBV5-6 | CASSLDLARGLSSTGELFF | TGTGCCAGCAGCTTAGACCTTGCCAGGGGGCTGTCCTCCACCGGGGAGCTGTTTTTT